What follows are 25 T cell receptor beta chains derived from one specimen sequenced in a study of blood T cell repertoires in COVID-19. Data came from immunoSEQ multiplex PCR; TCRdb stores just in-frame clones and leaves some out. The profile shows 150,000 to 160,000 clones, nearly 80% of them singletons. The sequenced sample was peripheral blood. These receptors were obtained from a man older than 75 with acute or convalescent COVID-19.

The chain joins TRBV18 to TRBJ1-2; 8 bases are shared with TRBD1. This CDR3 spans 18 amino acids. Per the germline V gene, CDR1 is KGHSH and CDR2 is LQKENI. The junction had 14 bases not matched to a gene; V was cut back by 4 bases and J by 1 base. The CDR3 loop is CASSLLLQGRGLNYGYTF. CDR3 nucleotide sequence: TGTGCCAGCTCACTTTTACTCCAGGGCAGGGGGCTTAACTATGGCTACACCTTC.

The chain employs TRBV9 and TRBJ1-1; 7 positions match TRBD1. CDR3 length: 15 residues. V dropped 8 bases and J dropped 0; count of bases not matched to a gene: 10. Germline CDR1 SGDLS, CDR2 YYNGEE. The CDR3 sequence: CASTRDSTMNTEAFF. The CDR3 DNA reads TGTGCCAGTACCCGGGACAGCACCATGAACACTGAAGCTTTCTTT.

CDR3 sequence reads: CASKTGLDTGELFF. The DNA of the CDR3 is TGTGCCAGTAAGACAGGGTTGGACACCGGGGAGCTGTTTTTT. The chain combines TRBV18 with TRBJ2-2; 7 bases are a match to TRBD1. This CDR3 spans 14 amino acids. The V gene end was trimmed by 9 bases and the J gene end by 3 bases; junction bases not matched to a gene: 7. The germline V gene has CDR1 KGHSH and CDR2 LQKENI.

The chain carries TRBV10-3 and TRBJ1-1, with D uncertain. Trimming cost V 7 bases and J 3 bases, with 12 bases left between them. CDR3 size: 13 residues. Germline V lookup: CDR1 ENHRY, CDR2 SYGVKD. Here the CDR3 reads CAITNLLHTEAFF. The CDR3 DNA follows: TGTGCCATCACCAACCTACTGCACACTGAAGCTTTCTTT.

This chain links TRBV7-9 with TRBJ1-4; 7 bases align to TRBD1. V was clipped by 4 bases and J by 0 bases; unmatched bases: 14. This CDR3 has 19 residues. Germline V gene lookup returns CDR1 SEHNR and CDR2 FQNEAQ (reference sequence). CDR3 protein: CASSSPPGQVVATNEKLFF. In nucleotides, the CDR3 is TGTGCCAGCAGCTCCCCACCCGGACAGGTGGTAGCAACTAATGAAAAACTGTTTTTT.

This chain joins TRBV18 and TRBJ2-1, with TRBD1 identical over 10 bases. The CDR3 sequence is 17 residues long. The ends lost 0 bases at V and 6 bases at J; junction bases unmatched: 8. Germline assignment: CDR1 KGHSH and CDR2 LQKENI. CDR3 in DNA: TGTGCCAGCTCACCACCGGGGGCGACAGGGGGCCTCAATGAGCAGTTCTTC. Translating it yields CASSPPGATGGLNEQFF.

The chain links TRBV5-4 to TRBJ2-1; D is possibly TRBD1 (6 bases). CDR1 SGHNT and CDR2 YYREEE come from the germline V gene (reference sequence). The CDR3 covers 15 residues. Trimming took off 1 base at V and 0 bases at J, with 8 bases between the two ends. CDR3 region: CASSLRTVSYNEQFF. The CDR3, as DNA: TGTGCCAGCAGCTTGAGGACAGTCTCCTACAATGAGCAGTTCTTC. Using reference TRBV5-4 and TRBJ2-1 for the parts outside the CDR3, the full variable domain is ETGVTQSPTHLIKTRGQQVTLRCSSQSGHNTVSWYQQALGQGPQFIFQYYREEENGRGNFPPRFSGLQFPNYSSELNVNALELDDSALYLCASSLRTVSYNEQFFGPGTRLTVL.

This clone was observed a single time. J is TRBJ1-5 and V is TRBV2; D gene unclear. V was cut by 8 bases and J by 3 bases, with 11 bases left in between. Germline V gene sequence: CDR1 SNHLY, CDR2 FYNNEI. This CDR3 has 13 residues. The CDR3 DNA reads as TGTGCCAGCTTTGCGGAATTCAATCAGCCCCAGCATTTT. Translation: CASFAEFNQPQHF. Full variable domain (rest looked up from reference TRBV2 and TRBJ1-5): EPEVTQTPSHQVTQMGQEVILRCVPISNHLYFYWYRQILGQKVEFLVSFYNNEISEKSEIFDDQFSVERPDGSNFTLKIRSTKLEDSAMYFCASFAEFNQPQHFGDGTRLSIL.

The table lists this clone with a few counts. Written as DNA, the CDR3 is TGTGCCAGTAGTGGGCTAGCGGGGGGGCGCAGTGAGCAGTTCTTC. Amino acids: CASSGLAGGRSEQFF. The rearrangement joins TRBV19 to TRBJ2-1; 12 nucleotides match TRBD2. V lost 5 bases to trimming and J lost 9 bases; unmatched junction nucleotides: 8. Germline V gene data show CDR1 as LNHDA and CDR2 as SQIVND (reference sequence). CDR3 length: 15 residues. Full variable domain (remainder filled in from reference TRBV19 and TRBJ2-1): DGGITQSPKYLFRKEGQNVTLSCEQNLNHDAMYWYRQDPGQGLRLIYYSQIVNDFQKGDIAEGYSVSREKKESFPLTVTSAQKNPTAFYLCASSGLAGGRSEQFFGPGTRLTVL.

V and J are TRBV19 and TRBJ2-3, with D unclear. Trimming took off 4 bases at V and 5 bases at J, with 13 bases between the two ends. From germline, CDR1 is LNHDA and CDR2 SQIVND (reference sequence). This CDR3 comprises 14 residues. The CDR3 DNA is TGTGCCAGTAGTAGCCAGTCCCGCGGAGATACGCAGTATTTT. Translated, it gives CASSSQSRGDTQYF.

CDR3 residues: CASSQAGGAQYEQYF. CDR3 DNA: TGTGCCAGCAGCCAGGCGGGGGGCGCCCAATACGAGCAGTACTTC. The V gene is TRBV7-2, the J gene TRBJ2-7, with 8 bases fitting TRBD2. This CDR3 has 15 residues. V lost 5 bases, J lost 4 bases, and 10 bases stayed unmatched. The germline gives CDR1 SGHTA, CDR2 FQGNSA. Full variable domain (remainder filled in from reference TRBV7-2 and TRBJ2-7): GAGVSQSPSNKVTEKGKDVELRCDPISGHTALYWYRQSLGQGLEFLIYFQGNSAPDKSGLPSDRFSAERTGGSVSTLTIQRTQQEDSAVYLCASSQAGGAQYEQYFGPGTRLTVT.

The chain links TRBV13 to TRBJ2-1, with TRBD2 identical over 13 bases. V dropped 6 bases and J dropped 6; count of bases not matched to a gene: 5. Looked up from germline, CDR1 is PRHDT and CDR2 is FYEKMQ (reference sequence). This CDR3 has 15 amino acids. The CDR3 bases are TGTGCCAGCAGTTACGGACTAGCGGGGGCCAATGAGCAGTTCTTC. This codes for CASSYGLAGANEQFF.

This clone was observed a handful of times. CDR3 sequence (DNA): TGTGCCAGCAGGGCCGGGACTAGCGGGGCAAATGAGCAGTTCTTC. This translates into CASRAGTSGANEQFF. This chain uses TRBV2 with TRBJ2-1; TRBD2 aligns across 13 bases. V shed 6 bases, J shed 7 bases, and the junction held 6 bases outside the gene matches. CDR1 and CDR2 from the germline V gene are SNHLY and FYNNEI. CDR3 length: 15 amino acids.

This CDR3 is CASSVESGNQPQHF. As DNA, the CDR3 is TGTGCCAGCAGTGTTGAGTCGGGCAATCAGCCCCAGCATTTT. V and J are TRBV2 and TRBJ1-5; no definite D call. V was trimmed by 4 bases and J by 2 bases, leaving 9 bases between them. This CDR3 is built from 14 residues. The V gene's germline CDR1 is SNHLY and CDR2 FYNNEI.

The rearrangement uses TRBV7-3 and TRBJ2-7; the D is unclear. Trimming removed 2 bases at V and 3 bases at J, with 14 bases between. The V gene's germline CDR1 is SGHTA and CDR2 FQGTGA. The CDR3 consists of 15 residues. As DNA, the CDR3 is TGTGCCAGCAGCTTAGGAGCCATAGAGAACTACGAGCAGTACTTC. This sequence encodes CASSLGAIENYEQYF.

In this sample, this clone turned up once. The rearrangement joins TRBV5-1 to TRBJ2-3; a weak D match, TRBD1 (6 bases). The CDR3 totals 14 residues. Germline V gene data show CDR1 as SGHRS and CDR2 as YFSETQ. Trimming left V 1 base short and J 6 bases short, with 12 bases between. CDR3 amino acids: CASSLRAGVDTQYF. The CDR3 nucleotides are TGCGCCAGCAGCTTGAGGGCAGGGGTCGATACGCAGTATTTT.

The chain joins TRBV5-1 to TRBJ1-2, with 10 bases aligning to TRBD1. The CDR3 length is 15 residues. V was pared by 3 bases and J by 4 bases, with 6 bases of the junction left unmatched. From germline, CDR1 is SGHRS and CDR2 YFSETQ. As DNA, the CDR3 is TGCGCCAGCAGCTCGAGGACAGGGGGTTCCTATGGCTACACCTTC. It is translated as CASSSRTGGSYGYTF.

This chain joins TRBV6-4 and TRBJ2-3; D unclear. CDR3 length: 14 amino acids. V lost 6 bases and J 2 bases, leaving 12 bases between the germline ends. Per germline, CDR1 MRHNA and CDR2 SNTAGT. The CDR3 sequence: CASSPALFTDTQYF. The CDR3 DNA sequence: TGTGCCAGCAGCCCAGCGCTCTTCACAGATACGCAGTATTTT.

The J gene is TRBJ2-3, the V gene TRBV7-9; D perhaps matches TRBD1 (6 bases). Germline V gene lookup returns CDR1 SEHNR and CDR2 FQNEAQ (reference sequence). V was clipped by 3 bases and J by 2 bases, with 15 bases between them. CDR3 length: 16 residues. CDR3 bases: TGTGCCAGCAGCTTTCCGACTACAGGGTCCACAGATACGCAGTATTTT. Protein sequence: CASSFPTTGSTDTQYF.

The sample holds a few counts of this clone. The chain recombines TRBV7-2 with TRBJ2-3; D is unclear. V was trimmed by 4 bases and J by 1 base, leaving 9 bases between them. This CDR3 comprises 14 residues. Germline V CDR1 and CDR2: SGHTA, FQGNSA. CDR3 bases: TGTGCCAGCAGCTCTCCTGCGGGCACAGATACGCAGTATTTT. Encoded protein: CASSSPAGTDTQYF.

The chain combines TRBV7-2 with TRBJ1-1, with D possibly TRBD1 on 5 matching bases. CDR3 size: 15 residues. Trimming pared 4 bases from V and 1 base from J, leaving 13 bases between. Per germline, CDR1 SGHTA and CDR2 FQGNSA. The CDR3 is CASSSVGGPNTEAFF. Written as DNA, the CDR3 is TGTGCCAGCAGCTCGGTGGGGGGACCGAACACTGAAGCTTTCTTT.

The chain is built from TRBV3-1 (or the pseudogene TRBV3-2) and TRBJ2-3; 10 positions agree with TRBD2. Germline-derived CDR1 and CDR2 are LGHDT and YNNKEL (reference sequence). The CDR3 consists of 14 residues. The V segment lost 4 bases and the J segment 4 bases; nucleotides outside the gene matches: 2. CDR3 protein: CASSPGLASDTQYF. In DNA, the CDR3 is TGTGCCAGCAGCCCGGGACTAGCGTCAGATACGCAGTATTTT.

This chain uses TRBV19 with TRBJ2-5; 10 bases are shared with TRBD1. This CDR3 spans 13 amino acids. V shed 9 bases and J 5 bases; nucleotides not matched to a gene: 6. In germline, CDR1 is LNHDA, CDR2 SQIVND (reference sequence). The CDR3 is CASIGTGDETQYF. The DNA of the CDR3 is TGTGCCAGCATTGGGACAGGGGACGAGACCCAGTACTTC.

The gene calls are TRBV2 and TRBJ1-1; TRBD1 matches at 12 bases. Germline V CDR1 and CDR2: SNHLY, FYNNEI. CDR3 length: 15 amino acids. J lost 2 bases, V lost 7 bases, and 5 bases had no gene match. Written as DNA, the CDR3 is TGTGCCAGCACAGGGACAGGGGGCCTCAACACTGAAGCTTTCTTT. It yields the protein CASTGTGGLNTEAFF. Full variable domain (outside the CDR3, taken from reference TRBV2 and TRBJ1-1): EPEVTQTPSHQVTQMGQEVILRCVPISNHLYFYWYRQILGQKVEFLVSFYNNEISEKSEIFDDQFSVERPDGSNFTLKIRSTKLEDSAMYFCASTGTGGLNTEAFFGQGTRLTVV.

The V gene is TRBV4-3, the J gene TRBJ2-5, with D maybe TRBD2 (6 bases). Trimming took off 0 bases at V and 2 bases at J, with 10 bases between the two ends. CDR1 and CDR2 from the germline V gene are LGHNA and YSLEER. This CDR3 has 15 amino acids. CDR3 in amino acids: CASSQEGSGQETQYF. CDR3 sequence (DNA): TGCGCCAGCAGCCAAGAGGGTAGCGGACAAGAGACCCAGTACTTC.